This passage covers 32 T cell receptor beta chains from one sample sequenced in a study of blood T cells in healthy people across ages. The use of a sample-barcoded 5' primer and a J-beta primer mix characterized a second PCR of roughly 6 to 12 cycles. TCRdb re-analysed the 5' RACE reads in MiXCR, keeping a single row per CDR3 protein. The sample yields approximately 1,000,000 distinct CDR3 sequences, 45% seen once. The sample was blood. The receptor source for this set is a woman in her sixties in good health.

In its sample, this clonotype was seen a few times. The CDR3 bases are TGTGCCAGCAGCACTATCGGGCGCCCGTTGTCCAACGTCCTGACTTTC. Its translation is CASSTIGRPLSNVLTF. The chain uses TRBV14 and TRBJ2-6; D unresolved. Germline V CDR1 and CDR2: SGHDN, FVKESK. The CDR3 sequence is 16 residues long. V lost 5 bases to trimming and J lost 8 bases, with 19 bases between them. The full variable domain, in which reference TRBV14 and TRBJ2-6 provide the parts outside the CDR3, is EAGVTQFPSHSVIEKGQTVTLRCDPISGHDNLYWYRRVMGKEIKFLLHFVKESKQDESGMPNNRFLAERTGGTYSTLKVQPAELEDSGVYFCASSTIGRPLSNVLTFGAGSRLTVL.

V is TRBV28 and J is TRBJ2-7; D is undetermined. The CDR3 spans 14 residues. The V gene lost 8 bases and the J gene lost 2 bases, with 16 bases spanning the gap. Germline-derived CDR1 and CDR2 are MDHEN and SYDVKM. The CDR3 sequence is CASEDGPRPYEQYF. The CDR3 coding sequence is TGTGCCAGCGAGGATGGGCCGAGACCCTACGAGCAGTACTTC.

This clonotype appeared many times. This chain uses TRBV7-2 with TRBJ2-7; perhaps TRBD1 as D (5 bases). The germline CDR1 and CDR2 sequences are SGHTA and FQGNSA. The V and J ends lost 1 base and 4 bases respectively, with 11 bases between them. This CDR3 region has 14 residues. The CDR3 nucleotides read TGTGCCAGCAGCTTAGGGGGCGGCTTGTACGAGCAGTACTTC. It codes for CASSLGGGLYEQYF.

This clonotype was detected many times. This rearrangement joins TRBV2 to TRBJ2-1; 9 bases match TRBD2. The CDR3 runs to 12 residues. Germline CDR1 reads SNHLY; CDR2 reads FYNNEI. The trim removed 4 bases at V and 8 bases at J, leaving 0 bases unmatched. In nucleotides, the CDR3 is TGTGCCAGCAGTGCTAGCGGGGATGAGCAGTTCTTC. This codes for CASSASGDEQFF.

This clonotype was seen more than once but under ten times. V gene TRBV2 combines with J gene TRBJ2-5; no reliable D call. Trimming cost V 2 bases and J 5 bases, with 12 bases left between them. The CDR3 loop spans 14 amino acids. In germline, CDR1 is SNHLY, CDR2 FYNNEI. CDR3 sequence reads: CASSEFFGRETQYF. The CDR3 bases are TGTGCCAGCAGTGAATTTTTTGGTCGGGAGACCCAGTACTTC.

In the case of this clonotype: A much larger clone lies a single base off, so this may be a read error. This chain connects TRBV20-1 to TRBJ2-1, with 7 bases fitting TRBD1. Germline V gene lookup returns CDR1 DFQATT and CDR2 SNEGSKA (reference sequence). V lost 7 bases and J lost 9; bases outside the gene matches: 12. CDR3 size: 13 residues. CDR3 in DNA: TGCAGTGGTAGTGGGGCAGGGGGATTTGAGCAGTTCTTC. This gives the protein CSGSGAGGFEQFF.

About this clonotype: The junction shows a germline mismatch at one end, possibly a read error. V is TRBV6-5 and J is TRBJ2-5, with TRBD2 matching 8 bases. CDR1 is MNHEY and CDR2 is SVGAGI in the germline V gene. The CDR3 is 14 amino acids. CDR3: CACRPGGAEETQYF. For the CDR3, the DNA is TGTGCCTGCAGGCCGGGAGGGGCTGAAGAGACCCAGTACTTC.

The genes are TRBV11-1 and TRBJ2-6; no firm D call. This CDR3 spans 15 amino acids. Trimming pared 2 bases from V and 2 bases from J, leaving 7 bases between. Germline V gene sequence: CDR1 SGHAT, CDR2 FQDESV (reference sequence). CDR3 sequence: CASSLQAPGANVLTF. For the CDR3, the DNA is TGTGCCAGCAGCTTACAGGCCCCTGGGGCCAACGTCCTGACTTTC.

Only a few counts were recorded for this clonotype. The chain uses TRBV14 and TRBJ2-3; unclear D gene. Trimming shortened V by 1 base and J by 4 bases, and 9 bases separated the two germline ends. This CDR3 region has 14 residues. Germline values: CDR1 SGHDN, CDR2 FVKESK. Written as DNA, the CDR3 is TGTGCCAGCAGCCAAGGATGGGGTGCAGATACGCAGTATTTT. It translates to CASSQGWGADTQYF.

The V gene is TRBV5-1, the J gene TRBJ1-5; D is undetermined. Germline lookup yields CDR1 SGHRS and CDR2 YFSETQ. The CDR3 loop spans 16 amino acids. V lost 7 bases and J 2 bases, leaving 19 bases between the germline ends. The CDR3 region has the DNA TGCGCCAGCCACCCGACGGGCGAAGAGGGCAATCAGCCCCAGCATTTT. Its protein product is CASHPTGEEGNQPQHF.

This chain links TRBV7-8 with TRBJ2-4; 9 positions match TRBD2. The CDR3 contains 17 residues. J was trimmed by 6 bases and V by 5 bases; bases with no gene match: 14. CDR1 and CDR2 (germline): SGHVS, FQNEAQ. CDR3 in amino acids: CASSIFLAGGLGNIQYF. The DNA of the CDR3 is TGTGCCAGCAGCATATTCTTGGCGGGAGGGCTCGGAAACATTCAGTACTTC.

This rearrangement joins TRBV7-9 to TRBJ2-2, with D possibly matching TRBD1 (5 bases). Germline CDR1 SEHNR, CDR2 FQNEAQ (reference sequence). The CDR3 has 14 amino acids. V gave up 6 bases and J gave up 2 bases, with 10 bases separating them. CDR3 sequence: CASSPDSNTGELFF. The CDR3 DNA is TGTGCCAGCAGTCCCGACAGTAACACCGGGGAGCTGTTTTTT.

This clonotype appeared many times. One junction end does not reproduce the germline sequence, and a read error may be involved. This chain connects TRBV5-1 to TRBJ2-5, with TRBD2 as a possible D gene (6 bases). The CDR3 spans 13 residues. CDR1 is SGHRS, CDR2 YFSETQ, per germline. The CDR3 here is CASSSGVGETQYF. In DNA form, the CDR3 reads TGTGCCAGCAGTTCGGGGGTGGGAGAGACCCAGTACTTC.

J is TRBJ2-1 and V is TRBV6-6; D ambiguous. The CDR3 runs to 12 residues. V was cut by 4 bases and J by 8 bases, with 9 bases left in between. Germline lookup yields CDR1 MNHNY and CDR2 SVGAGI (reference sequence). In nucleotides, the CDR3 is TGTGCCAGCAGTTCCAGGCAGCATGAGCAGTTCTTC. Translating gives CASSSRQHEQFF.

This clonotype came up once. V gene TRBV2 combines with J gene TRBJ2-1; either TRBD1 or TRBD2 may fit D (5 bases each). Germline CDR1 SNHLY, CDR2 FYNNEI. V was cut by 3 bases and J by 2 bases, with 11 bases left in between. This CDR3 is 15 amino acids long. In nucleotides, the CDR3 is TGTGCCAGCAGTGATTGGGACGTCACCTACAATGAGCAGTTCTTC. This translates into CASSDWDVTYNEQFF.

The V gene is TRBV29-1, the J gene TRBJ2-7; D may correspond to TRBD1 or TRBD2 (5 bases each). CDR1 is SQVTM, CDR2 ANQGSEA, per germline. This CDR3 contains 13 residues. V lost 7 bases, J lost 3 bases, and 16 bases lay in between. This CDR3 is CSAQGPGIYEQYF. CDR3 sequence (DNA): TGCAGCGCCCAGGGACCAGGTATCTACGAGCAGTACTTC.

There are a few counts of this clonotype. The genes are TRBV25-1 and TRBJ2-1, with a tentative D call TRBD2 (5 bases). There are 13 residues in the CDR3. The germline V gene encodes CDR1 MGHDK and CDR2 SYGVNS. Deletions cut 1 base from V and 10 bases from J, with 11 bases between. CDR3 coding DNA: TGTGCCAGCAGTGAATCCCTGGGGAGAGAGCAGTTCTTC. Its translation: CASSESLGREQFF. The complete variable domain, with remaining parts taken from reference TRBV25-1 and TRBJ2-1, reads EADIYQTPRYLVIGTGKKITLECSQTMGHDKMYWYQQDPGMELHLIHYSYGVNSTEKGDLSSESTVSRIRTEHFPLTLESARPSHTSQYLCASSESLGREQFFGPGTRLTVL.

The V and J genes are TRBV28 and TRBJ2-1, with D tentatively TRBD1 (5 bases). The DNA end is more similar to TRBJ2-7, so the J call may be wrong. The CDR3 sequence is 13 residues long. Germline assignment: CDR1 MDHEN and CDR2 SYDVKM. CDR3 residues: CASRDGHFYEQYF. The DNA for the CDR3 is TGTGCCAGCAGGGACGGACACTTCTACGAGCAGTACTTC.

The rearrangement joins TRBV6-6 to TRBJ1-2; D is ambiguous. The CDR3 runs to 14 residues. From germline, CDR1 is MNHNY and CDR2 SVGAGI (reference sequence). V lost 6 bases and J lost 5, with 16 bases in between. This CDR3 reads CASRQGPWAYGYTF. The CDR3 bases are TGTGCCAGCAGACAAGGCCCTTGGGCTTATGGCTACACCTTC.

This clonotype was recorded a few times. The rearrangement links TRBV5-1 to TRBJ2-7, with 8 bases fitting TRBD2. V gave up 0 bases and J gave up 5 bases; unmatched junction bases: 7. Germline CDR1 reads SGHRS; CDR2 reads YFSETQ. The CDR3 totals 15 residues. CDR3 protein: CASSLAQREIDEQYF. CDR3 nucleotides: TGCGCCAGCAGCTTGGCCCAGCGGGAGATTGACGAGCAGTACTTC.

The rearrangement uses TRBV20-1 and TRBJ2-3, with D maybe TRBD2 (5 bases). This CDR3 has 14 residues. The V end lost 6 bases, the J end lost 1 base, and 14 bases lay between the germline ends. Germline V gene data show CDR1 as DFQATT and CDR2 as SNEGSKA (reference sequence). CDR3 nucleotide sequence: TGCAGTGCCCCACCACTAGTAGGCACAGATACGCAGTATTTT. Protein sequence: CSAPPLVGTDTQYF.

The chain is built from TRBV20-1 and TRBJ2-3; 7 bases match TRBD2. V was clipped by 1 base and J by 5 bases; unmatched bases: 3. The CDR3 has 13 amino acids. Looked up from germline, CDR1 is DFQATT and CDR2 is SNEGSKA (reference sequence). CDR3 residues: CSARGRGRDTQYF. CDR3 nucleotide sequence: TGCAGTGCTAGAGGGCGGGGGAGAGATACGCAGTATTTT.

This clonotype was detected a few times. The CDR3 region has the DNA TGCGCCAGCAGCACCGGACTAGCGGGCTTCCAAGAGACCCAGTACTTC. This codes for CASSTGLAGFQETQYF. The rearrangement uses TRBV5-1 and TRBJ2-5, with TRBD2 matching over 11 bases. Germline V gene sequence: CDR1 SGHRS, CDR2 YFSETQ. The CDR3 is made up of 16 amino acids. V was clipped by 4 bases and J by 1 base; unmatched bases: 6.

The J gene is TRBJ2-7, the V gene TRBV11-2; D is perhaps TRBD2 (6 bases). Germline V gene data show CDR1 as SGHAT and CDR2 as FQNNGV. The V and J ends lost 5 bases and 0 bases respectively, with 20 bases between them. The CDR3 is 17 residues long. CDR3 coding DNA: TGTGCCAGCAGCCCGGCGACAAGGGCGGGGCTCTCCTACGAGCAGTACTTC. Translating it yields CASSPATRAGLSYEQYF.

The rearrangement uses TRBV28 and TRBJ2-7, with D maybe TRBD1 (6 bases). The end of the DNA is better explained by TRBJ2-5, so the J call may be wrong. Germline loops: CDR1 MDHEN, CDR2 SYDVKM. This CDR3 region has 19 residues. The CDR3 protein is CASSLGRGGHLGEQETQYF. The CDR3 DNA is TGTGCCAGCAGTTTGGGGCGAGGGGGACACCTAGGGGAGCAAGAGACCCAGTACTTC.

This chain links TRBV7-9 with TRBJ1-4; the D is unclear. Deletions cut 5 bases from V and 8 bases from J, with 12 bases between. This CDR3 is 13 amino acids long. Germline CDR1 SEHNR, CDR2 FQNEAQ (reference sequence). CDR3: CASSPLGLEKLFF. In DNA, the CDR3 is TGTGCCAGCAGCCCGCTCGGGTTAGAAAAACTGTTTTTT.

In its sample, this clonotype was seen once. A junction end diverges from the germline sequence, so it may reflect a read error. The J gene is TRBJ1-2, the V gene TRBV6-5, with D possibly being TRBD1 (6 bases). Looked up from germline, CDR1 is MNHEY and CDR2 is SVGAGI. This CDR3 comprises 14 residues. This chain's CDR3 is CASSRDRSSYGYAF. The CDR3 DNA reads TGTGCCAGCAGCCGAGACAGGAGCAGCTATGGCTACGCCTTC.

The chain couples TRBV24-1 to TRBJ2-2; D perhaps matches TRBD2 (6 bases). This CDR3 is 17 amino acids long. Germline assignment: CDR1 KGHDR and CDR2 SFDVKD. The ends were cut back, 5 bases at V and 1 base at J, with 16 bases in the middle. This CDR3 is CATSVGTSVLNTGELFF. CDR3 bases: TGTGCCACCAGTGTTGGGACTTCCGTGCTGAACACCGGGGAGCTGTTTTTT.

This clonotype was recorded many times. This chain joins TRBV6-1 and TRBJ2-5; 7 bases are shared with TRBD2. CDR1 and CDR2 from the germline V gene are MNHNS and SASEGT. The V gene end was trimmed by 10 bases and the J gene end by 5 bases; junction bases not matched to a gene: 10. CDR3 length equals 13 residues. The CDR3 region has the DNA TGTGCCACCTTAGGGGACTATCACGAGACCCAGTACTTC. Its translation is CATLGDYHETQYF.

V usage is TRBV7-3 and J usage is TRBJ2-3; D is tentatively TRBD1 or TRBD2 (5 bases each). This CDR3 has 14 residues. V lost 1 base and J 2 bases, leaving 7 bases between the germline ends. CDR1 and CDR2 (germline): SGHTA, FQGTGA. DNA for the CDR3: TGTGCCAGCAGCTTAAGAGGGGACACAGATACGCAGTATTTT. The encoded protein is CASSLRGDTDTQYF.

The V gene is TRBV28, the J gene TRBJ2-7; a possible D gene is TRBD2 (5 bases). V gave up 3 bases and J gave up 6 bases, with 18 bases separating them. The germline CDR1 and CDR2 sequences are MDHEN and SYDVKM. The CDR3 consists of 15 residues. CDR3 protein: CASSFLSGGSGEQYF. The CDR3 DNA reads TGTGCCAGCAGTTTTCTCTCTGGTGGGAGTGGCGAGCAGTACTTC.

The rearrangement joins TRBV5-1 to TRBJ1-1, with a tentative D call TRBD1 (5 bases). This CDR3 has 16 amino acids. Per germline, CDR1 SGHRS and CDR2 YFSETQ. The ends were cut back, 6 bases at V and 2 bases at J, with 20 bases in the middle. CDR3 loop: CASKPSETDYNTEAFF. The CDR3 nucleotides read TGCGCCAGCAAGCCCTCAGAGACAGATTATAACACTGAAGCTTTCTTT.